These 10 T cell receptor beta chains share one sample of origin, sequenced in a study of OX40 agonist ivuxolimab in advanced cancers. Generated by immunoSEQ multiplex PCR, the TCRdb table keeps only in-frame clones and is missing some. The sample consists of some 94,000 clones, more than 85% of them appearing once. The sample was CD4+ or CD8+ T cells sorted from blood, taken in a trial of the OX40 agonist ivuxolimab. All receptors derive from an adult with an advanced solid tumor such as melanoma, head and neck, liver or kidney cancer.

The chain employs TRBV5-6 and TRBJ2-7; 11 bases fit TRBD2. The CDR3 is made up of 17 amino acids. With V trimmed by 3 bases and J by 1 base, 9 bases remained unmatched. Germline V lookup: CDR1 SGHDT, CDR2 YYEEEE. The CDR3: CASSWGLAEVLSYEQYF. CDR3 nucleotide sequence: TGTGCCAGCAGCTGGGGACTAGCGGAGGTCCTATCCTACGAGCAGTACTTC. Full variable domain (remainder filled in from reference TRBV5-6 and TRBJ2-7): DAGVTQSPTHLIKTRGQQVTLRCSPKSGHDTVSWYQQALGQGPQFIFQYYEEEERQRGNFPDRFSGHQFPNYSSELNVNALLLGDSALYLCASSWGLAEVLSYEQYFGPGTRLTVT.

This clone was seen a single time. The J gene is TRBJ1-1, the V gene TRBV4-1, with unresolved D. Germline CDR1 MGHRA, CDR2 YSYEKL. The CDR3 is made up of 12 amino acids. The V end lost 1 base, the J end lost 8 bases, and 8 bases lay between the germline ends. The CDR3 nucleotides read TGCGCCAGCAGCCAAGGACACCTCGAAGCTTTCTTT. Encoded protein: CASSQGHLEAFF.

The chain carries TRBV5-1 and TRBJ1-1; no definite D call. Trimming left V 2 bases short and J 8 bases short, with 13 bases between. This CDR3 comprises 13 residues. Looked up from germline, CDR1 is SGHRS and CDR2 is YFSETQ. DNA of the CDR3: TGCGCCAGCAGCTTAGGTGGAGGGCGCGAAGCTTTCTTT. Protein: CASSLGGGREAFF.

The rearrangement joins TRBV4-3 to TRBJ1-2, with a weak D call TRBD1 (5 bases). V was pared by 4 bases and J by 4 bases, with 16 bases between. This CDR3 contains 15 residues. Germline values: CDR1 LGHNA, CDR2 YSLEER. The CDR3 loop reads CASSPGRWAAYGYTF. The CDR3 nucleotides read TGCGCCAGCAGCCCGGGACGGTGGGCTGCCTATGGCTACACCTTC.

The V call is TRBV7-9, the J call TRBJ2-1; tentative D call: TRBD2 (6 bases). The germline V and J ends were trimmed by 0 bases and 0 bases, with 6 bases remaining between them. CDR3 length: 15 residues. The germline V gene has CDR1 SEHNR and CDR2 FQNEAQ (reference sequence). The CDR3 DNA reads TGTGCCAGCAGCTTAGCGACTAGCTCCTACAATGAGCAGTTCTTC. Protein product: CASSLATSSYNEQFF.

The chain is built from TRBV2 and TRBJ1-2; D may be TRBD1 (5 bases). Germline lookup yields CDR1 SNHLY and CDR2 FYNNEI. The CDR3 is 11 residues long. V was pared by 3 bases and J by 8 bases, with 7 bases between. The CDR3 region is CASSDRGGYTF. The DNA of the CDR3 is TGTGCCAGCAGTGACCGGGGCGGCTACACCTTC. Together with reference TRBV2 and TRBJ1-2, the CDR3 gives the full variable domain: EPEVTQTPSHQVTQMGQEVILRCVPISNHLYFYWYRQILGQKVEFLVSFYNNEISEKSEIFDDQFSVERPDGSNFTLKIRSTKLEDSAMYFCASSDRGGYTFGSGTRLTVV.

The genes are TRBV27 and TRBJ1-5; D might be TRBD1 (6 bases). The CDR3 has 14 amino acids. CDR1 and CDR2 (germline): MNHEY, SMNVEV (reference sequence). V lost 6 bases, J lost 7 bases, and 16 bases lay in between. CDR3 region: CASSPEGGRQPQHF. The CDR3 coding sequence is TGTGCCAGCAGCCCGGAGGGGGGCCGACAGCCCCAGCATTTT.

This rearrangement joins TRBV13 to TRBJ2-1, with TRBD2 as a possible D gene (5 bases). The V end lost 2 bases, the J end lost 9 bases, and 17 bases lay between the germline ends. The germline V gene has CDR1 PRHDT and CDR2 FYEKMQ (reference sequence). The CDR3 totals 15 residues. In nucleotides, the CDR3 is TGTGCCAGCAGCTTATGGCTGGTGAGGGAAAGTGAGCAGTTCTTC. Translation: CASSLWLVRESEQFF.

This chain connects TRBV10-3 to TRBJ1-4; unclear D gene. Germline V gives CDR1 ENHRY, CDR2 SYGVKD. This CDR3 spans 12 amino acids. Between the trimmed V and J ends, which lost 2 bases and 8 bases, there was a span of 6 bases. Here the CDR3 DNA reads TGTGCCATCAGTGAGGCTGAGGAAAAACTGTTTTTT. Amino acids: CAISEAEEKLFF.

The chain employs TRBV5-1 and TRBJ2-7, with D possibly TRBD1 on 6 matching bases. CDR3 length equals 14 residues. V was pared by 0 bases and J by 5 bases, with 12 bases between. CDR1 is SGHRS, CDR2 YFSETQ, per germline. CDR3 nucleotides: TGCGCCAGCAGCTTGGAGGGACAAAGGCACGAGCAGTACTTC. Translating it yields CASSLEGQRHEQYF.